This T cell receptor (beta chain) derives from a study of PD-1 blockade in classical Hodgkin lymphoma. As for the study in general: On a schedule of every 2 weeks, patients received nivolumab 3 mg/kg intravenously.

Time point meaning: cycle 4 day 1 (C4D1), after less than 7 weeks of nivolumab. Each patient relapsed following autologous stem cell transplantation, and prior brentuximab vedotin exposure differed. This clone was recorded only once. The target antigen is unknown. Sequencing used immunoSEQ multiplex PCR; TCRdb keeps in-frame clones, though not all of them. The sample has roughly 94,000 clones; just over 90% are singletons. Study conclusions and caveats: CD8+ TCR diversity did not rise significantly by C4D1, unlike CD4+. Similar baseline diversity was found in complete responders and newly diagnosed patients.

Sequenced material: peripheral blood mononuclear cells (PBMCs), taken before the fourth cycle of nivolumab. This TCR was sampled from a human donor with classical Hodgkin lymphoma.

The CDR3 loop reads CASSQLGTGGLGNEKLFF. In nucleotides, the CDR3 is TGTGCCAGCAGCCAACTTGGGACAGGGGGTCTCGGTAATGAAAAACTGTTTTTT. The chain couples TRBV14 to TRBJ1-4, with 11 bases matching TRBD1. The CDR3 is 18 residues long. Per germline, CDR1 SGHDN and CDR2 FVKESK. J was trimmed by 4 bases and V by 2 bases; bases with no gene match: 9.